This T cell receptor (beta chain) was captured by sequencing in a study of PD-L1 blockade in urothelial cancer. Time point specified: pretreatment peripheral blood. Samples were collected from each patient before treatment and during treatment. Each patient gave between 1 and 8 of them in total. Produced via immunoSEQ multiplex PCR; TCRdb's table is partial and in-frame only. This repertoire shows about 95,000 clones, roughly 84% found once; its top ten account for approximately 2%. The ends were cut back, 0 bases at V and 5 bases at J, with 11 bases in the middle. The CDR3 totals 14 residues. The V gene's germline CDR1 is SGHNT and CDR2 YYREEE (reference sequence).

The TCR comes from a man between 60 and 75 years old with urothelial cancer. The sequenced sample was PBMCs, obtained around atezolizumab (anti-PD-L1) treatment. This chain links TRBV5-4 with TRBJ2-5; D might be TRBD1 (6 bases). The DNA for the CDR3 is TGTGCCAGCAGCTTGGGACAGGCAATTGAGACCCAGTACTTC. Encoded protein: CASSLGQAIETQYF. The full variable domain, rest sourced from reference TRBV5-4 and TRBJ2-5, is ETGVTQSPTHLIKTRGQQVTLRCSSQSGHNTVSWYQQALGQGPQFIFQYYREEENGRGNFPPRFSGLQFPNYSSELNVNALELDDSALYLCASSLGQAIETQYFGPGTRLLVL.